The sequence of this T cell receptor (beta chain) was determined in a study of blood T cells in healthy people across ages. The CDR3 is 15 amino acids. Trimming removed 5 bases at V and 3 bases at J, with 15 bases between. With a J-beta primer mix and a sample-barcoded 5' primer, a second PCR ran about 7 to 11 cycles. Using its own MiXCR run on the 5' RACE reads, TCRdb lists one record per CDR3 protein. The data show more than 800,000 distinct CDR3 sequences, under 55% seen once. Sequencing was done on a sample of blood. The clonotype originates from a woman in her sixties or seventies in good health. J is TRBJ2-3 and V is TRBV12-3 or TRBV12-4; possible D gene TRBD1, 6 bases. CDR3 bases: TGTGCCAGCAGTGACAGAGGGGGATGGACAGATACGCAGTATTTT. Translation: CASSDRGGWTDTQYF.